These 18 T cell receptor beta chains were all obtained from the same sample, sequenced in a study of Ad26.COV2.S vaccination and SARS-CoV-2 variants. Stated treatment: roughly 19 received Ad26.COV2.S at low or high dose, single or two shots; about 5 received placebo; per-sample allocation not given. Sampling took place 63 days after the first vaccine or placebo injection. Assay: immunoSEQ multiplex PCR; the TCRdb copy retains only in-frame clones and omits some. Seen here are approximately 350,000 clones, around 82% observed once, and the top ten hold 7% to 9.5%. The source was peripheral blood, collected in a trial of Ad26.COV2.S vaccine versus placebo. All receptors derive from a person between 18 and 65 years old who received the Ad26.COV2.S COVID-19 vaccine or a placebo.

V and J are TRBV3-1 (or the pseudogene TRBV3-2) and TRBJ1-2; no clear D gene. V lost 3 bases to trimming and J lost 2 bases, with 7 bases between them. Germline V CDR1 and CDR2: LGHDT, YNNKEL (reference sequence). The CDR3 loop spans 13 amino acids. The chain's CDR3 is CASSQLQNYGYTF. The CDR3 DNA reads TGTGCCAGCAGCCAGTTACAGAACTATGGCTACACCTTC.

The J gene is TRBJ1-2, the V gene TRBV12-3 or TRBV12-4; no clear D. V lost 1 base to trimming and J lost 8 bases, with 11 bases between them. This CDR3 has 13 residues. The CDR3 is CASSLESVEGYTF. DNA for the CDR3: TGTGCCAGCAGTTTAGAAAGCGTGGAGGGCTACACCTTC.

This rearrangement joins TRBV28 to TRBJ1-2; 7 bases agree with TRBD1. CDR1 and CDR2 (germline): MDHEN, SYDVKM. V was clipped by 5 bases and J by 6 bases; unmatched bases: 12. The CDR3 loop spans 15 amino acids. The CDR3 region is CASSPPGQQVNGYTF. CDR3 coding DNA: TGTGCCAGCAGTCCCCCGGGACAGCAAGTCAATGGCTACACCTTC.

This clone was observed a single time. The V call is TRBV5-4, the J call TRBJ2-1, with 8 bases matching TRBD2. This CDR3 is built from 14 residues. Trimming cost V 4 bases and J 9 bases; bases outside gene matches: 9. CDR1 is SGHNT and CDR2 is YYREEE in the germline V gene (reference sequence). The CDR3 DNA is TGTGCCAGCAGCCGGACTAGCTTTTCCGGTGAGCAGTTCTTC. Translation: CASSRTSFSGEQFF. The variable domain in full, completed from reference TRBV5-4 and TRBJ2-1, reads ETGVTQSPTHLIKTRGQQVTLRCSSQSGHNTVSWYQQALGQGPQFIFQYYREEENGRGNFPPRFSGLQFPNYSSELNVNALELDDSALYLCASSRTSFSGEQFFGPGTRLTVL.

CDR3 sequence (DNA): TGTGCCAGCAGCTTCTACTTGGCCGGGGAGCTGTTTTTT. Protein sequence: CASSFYLAGELFF. This rearrangement joins TRBV11-3 to TRBJ2-2, with D hard to call. The CDR3 has 13 residues. The germline V and J ends were trimmed by 3 bases and 6 bases, with 8 bases remaining between them. CDR1 is SGHNT and CDR2 is YENEEA in the germline V gene.

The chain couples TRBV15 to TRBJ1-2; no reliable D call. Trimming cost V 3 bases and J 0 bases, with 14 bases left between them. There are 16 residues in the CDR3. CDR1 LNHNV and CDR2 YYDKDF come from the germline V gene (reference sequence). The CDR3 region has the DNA TGTGCCACCAGCAGGACCCCCGGAGGCCCTAACTATGGCTACACCTTC. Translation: CATSRTPGGPNYGYTF.

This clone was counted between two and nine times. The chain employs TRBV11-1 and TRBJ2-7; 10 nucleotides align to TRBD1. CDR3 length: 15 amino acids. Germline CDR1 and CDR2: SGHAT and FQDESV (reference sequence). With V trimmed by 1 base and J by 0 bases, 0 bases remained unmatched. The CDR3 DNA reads TGTGCCAGCAGCTTAGGGACAGGGGGCTCCTACGAGCAGTACTTC. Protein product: CASSLGTGGSYEQYF.

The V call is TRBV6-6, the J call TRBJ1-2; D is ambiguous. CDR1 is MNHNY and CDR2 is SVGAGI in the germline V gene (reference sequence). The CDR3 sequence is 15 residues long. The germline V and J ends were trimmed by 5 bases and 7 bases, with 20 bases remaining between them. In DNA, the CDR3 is TGTGCCAGCAGTCCGCAAAGGACGGCCTATGGTGGCTACACCTTC. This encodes CASSPQRTAYGGYTF.

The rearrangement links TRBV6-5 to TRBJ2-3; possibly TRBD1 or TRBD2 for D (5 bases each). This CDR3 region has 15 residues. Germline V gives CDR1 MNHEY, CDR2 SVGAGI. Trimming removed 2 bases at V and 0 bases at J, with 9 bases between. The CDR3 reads CASSYEGISTDTQYF. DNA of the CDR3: TGTGCCAGCAGTTACGAGGGGATAAGCACAGATACGCAGTATTTT.

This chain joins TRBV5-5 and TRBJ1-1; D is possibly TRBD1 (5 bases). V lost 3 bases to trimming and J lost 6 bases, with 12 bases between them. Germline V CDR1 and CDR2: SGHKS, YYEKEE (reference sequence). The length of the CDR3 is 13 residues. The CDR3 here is CASSWGGDPEAFF. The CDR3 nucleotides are TGTGCCAGCAGCTGGGGGGGGGACCCTGAAGCTTTCTTT. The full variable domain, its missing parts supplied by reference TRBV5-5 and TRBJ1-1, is DAGVTQSPTHLIKTRGQQVTLRCSPISGHKSVSWYQQVLGQGPQFIFQYYEKEERGRGNFPDRFSARQFPNYSSELNVNALLLGDSALYLCASSWGGDPEAFFGQGTRLTVV.

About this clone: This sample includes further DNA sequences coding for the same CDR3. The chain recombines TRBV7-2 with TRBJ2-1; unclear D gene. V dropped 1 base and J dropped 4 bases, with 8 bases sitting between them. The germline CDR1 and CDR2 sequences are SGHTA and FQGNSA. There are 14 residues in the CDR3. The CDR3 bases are TGTGCCAGCAGCTTAGGTCTGGGTTACAATGAGCAGTTCTTC. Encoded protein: CASSLGLGYNEQFF.

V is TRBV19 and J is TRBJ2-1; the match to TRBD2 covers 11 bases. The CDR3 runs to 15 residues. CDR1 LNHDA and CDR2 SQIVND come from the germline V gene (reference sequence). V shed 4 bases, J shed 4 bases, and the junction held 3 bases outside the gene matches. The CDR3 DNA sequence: TGTGCCAGTAGTACAACTAGCGGGAGATACAATGAGCAGTTCTTC. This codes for CASSTTSGRYNEQFF.

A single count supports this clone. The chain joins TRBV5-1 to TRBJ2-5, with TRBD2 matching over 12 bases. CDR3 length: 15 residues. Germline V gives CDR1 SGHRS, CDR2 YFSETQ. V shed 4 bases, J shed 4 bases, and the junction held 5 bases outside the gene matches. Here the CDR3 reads CASSRQLAGGETQYF. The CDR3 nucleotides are TGCGCCAGCAGCCGACAACTAGCGGGAGGAGAGACCCAGTACTTC.

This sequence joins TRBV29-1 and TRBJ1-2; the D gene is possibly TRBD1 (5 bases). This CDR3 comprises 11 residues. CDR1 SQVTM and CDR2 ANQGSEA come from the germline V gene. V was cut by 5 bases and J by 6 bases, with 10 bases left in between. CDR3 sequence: CSVTGYHGYTF. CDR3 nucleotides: TGCAGCGTTACAGGATACCATGGCTACACCTTC.

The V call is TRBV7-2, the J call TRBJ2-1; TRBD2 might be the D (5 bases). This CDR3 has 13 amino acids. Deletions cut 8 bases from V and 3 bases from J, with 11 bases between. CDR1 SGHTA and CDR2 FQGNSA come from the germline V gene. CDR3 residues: CASGGRRYNEQFF. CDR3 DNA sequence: TGTGCCAGCGGCGGGCGGCGCTACAATGAGCAGTTCTTC. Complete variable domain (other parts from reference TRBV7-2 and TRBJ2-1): GAGVSQSPSNKVTEKGKDVELRCDPISGHTALYWYRQSLGQGLEFLIYFQGNSAPDKSGLPSDRFSAERTGGSVSTLTIQRTQQEDSAVYLCASGGRRYNEQFFGPGTRLTVL.

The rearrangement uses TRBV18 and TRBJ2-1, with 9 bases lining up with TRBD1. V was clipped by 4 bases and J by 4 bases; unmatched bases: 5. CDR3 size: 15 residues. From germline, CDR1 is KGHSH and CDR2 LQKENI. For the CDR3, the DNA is TGTGCCAGCTCACGTGCGGGACAGGGATACAATGAGCAGTTCTTC. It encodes CASSRAGQGYNEQFF. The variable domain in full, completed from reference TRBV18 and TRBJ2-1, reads NAGVMQNPRHLVRRRGQEARLRCSPMKGHSHVYWYRQLPEEGLKFMVYLQKENIIDESGMPKERFSAEFPKEGPSILRIQQVVRGDSAAYFCASSRAGQGYNEQFFGPGTRLTVL.

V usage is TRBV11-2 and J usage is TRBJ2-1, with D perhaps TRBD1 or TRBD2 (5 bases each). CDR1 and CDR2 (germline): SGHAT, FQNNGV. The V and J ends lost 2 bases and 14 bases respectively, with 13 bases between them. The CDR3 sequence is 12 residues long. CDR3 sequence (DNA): TGTGCCAGCAGCTTAACGGGGCAGAAGGAGTTCTTC. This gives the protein CASSLTGQKEFF.

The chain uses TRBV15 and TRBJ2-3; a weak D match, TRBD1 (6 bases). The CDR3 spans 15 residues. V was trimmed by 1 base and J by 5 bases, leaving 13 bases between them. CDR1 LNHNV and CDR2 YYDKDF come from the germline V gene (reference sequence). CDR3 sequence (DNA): TGTGCCACCAGCAGAGCAGGGGCCCCGGGAGATACGCAGTATTTT. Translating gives CATSRAGAPGDTQYF.